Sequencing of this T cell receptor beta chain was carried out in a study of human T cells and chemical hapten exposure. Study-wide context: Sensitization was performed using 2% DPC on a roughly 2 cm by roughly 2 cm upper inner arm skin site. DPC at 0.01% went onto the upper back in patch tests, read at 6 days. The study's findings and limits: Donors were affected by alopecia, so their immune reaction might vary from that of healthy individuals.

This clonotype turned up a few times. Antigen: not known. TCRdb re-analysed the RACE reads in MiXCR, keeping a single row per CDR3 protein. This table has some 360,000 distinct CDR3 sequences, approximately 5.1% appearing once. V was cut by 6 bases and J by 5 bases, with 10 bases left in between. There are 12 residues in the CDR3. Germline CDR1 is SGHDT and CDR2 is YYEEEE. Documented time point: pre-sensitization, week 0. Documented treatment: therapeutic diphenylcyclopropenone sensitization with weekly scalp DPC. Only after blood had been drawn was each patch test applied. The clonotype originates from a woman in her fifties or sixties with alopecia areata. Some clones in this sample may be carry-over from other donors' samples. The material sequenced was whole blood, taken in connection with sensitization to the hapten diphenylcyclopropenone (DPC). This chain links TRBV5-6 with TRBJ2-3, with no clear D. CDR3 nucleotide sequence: TGTGCCAGCAAAGGGAAAAAAGATACGCAGTATTTT. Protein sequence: CASKGKKDTQYF.